These 29 T cell receptor beta chains were all obtained from the same sample, sequenced in a study of blood T cell repertoires in COVID-19. Assay: immunoSEQ multiplex PCR; the TCRdb copy retains only in-frame clones and omits some. The data hold about 160,000 clones, with around 83% observed a single time. The specimen sequenced was peripheral blood. Receptors were obtained from a man aged 35 to 55 with acute or convalescent COVID-19.

The table lists this clone with a few counts. V gene TRBV6-5 combines with J gene TRBJ1-5; 10 bases map to TRBD1. The CDR3 is made up of 14 amino acids. Germline loops: CDR1 MNHEY, CDR2 SVGAGI. Trimming cost V 4 bases and J 5 bases; bases outside gene matches: 2. CDR3 DNA sequence: TGTGCCAGCAGTTTGGGACAGGGGTATCAGCCCCAGCATTTT. This codes for CASSLGQGYQPQHF.

This clone occurred once. The genes are TRBV12-3 or TRBV12-4 and TRBJ2-7; D unresolved. The CDR3 is 11 residues long. Trimming removed 6 bases from V and 2 bases from J, with 5 bases in between. This chain's CDR3 is CASSSTYEQYF. The DNA of the CDR3 is TGTGCCAGCAGCTCTACCTACGAGCAGTACTTC.

This clone was observed a few times. This chain links TRBV4-1 with TRBJ2-2, with 14 bases identical to TRBD2. The CDR3 runs 18 residues. Germline V lookup: CDR1 MGHRA, CDR2 YSYEKL. V was pared by 1 base and J by 4 bases, with 5 bases of the junction left unmatched. The CDR3, as DNA: TGCGCCAGCAGCCAAGGGGGACTAGCGGGGGTGGGCACCGGGGAGCTGTTTTTT. Encoded protein: CASSQGGLAGVGTGELFF.

The chain links TRBV7-8 to TRBJ2-7, with 10 positions matching TRBD1. Germline CDR1 reads SGHVS; CDR2 reads FQNEAQ. The CDR3 is 12 amino acids. J lost 6 bases, V lost 5 bases, and 1 base had no gene match. The CDR3 nucleotides read TGTGCCAGCAGCCGGACAGGGGGCGAGCAGTACTTC. Its protein product is CASSRTGGEQYF.

Concerning this clone itself: Other DNA sequences in the same sample also yield this CDR3. The chain is built from TRBV9 and TRBJ1-2; a possible D gene is TRBD1 (6 bases). Trimming took off 0 bases at V and 0 bases at J, with 9 bases between the two ends. The germline V gene has CDR1 SGDLS and CDR2 YYNGEE. The length of the CDR3 is 15 residues. The CDR3 DNA sequence: TGTGCCAGCAGCGTAGGGGCAGGGGCTAACTATGGCTACACCTTC. This gives the protein CASSVGAGANYGYTF.

The J gene is TRBJ1-6, the V gene TRBV27; no clear D. From germline, CDR1 is MNHEY and CDR2 SMNVEV (reference sequence). The V end was cut by 5 bases, the J end by 0 bases, with 8 bases between. The CDR3 sequence is 15 residues long. The CDR3 DNA sequence: TGTGCCAGCAGTGTGGGGAGCTCCTATAATTCACCCCTCCACTTT. This sequence encodes CASSVGSSYNSPLHF.

The chain couples TRBV7-9 to TRBJ2-2; D is possibly TRBD1 (5 bases). V gave up 1 base and J gave up 5 bases, with 11 bases separating them. Germline CDR1 SEHNR, CDR2 FQNEAQ (reference sequence). The CDR3 loop spans 15 amino acids. This CDR3 is CASSLVSQGTGELFF. The CDR3 DNA follows: TGTGCCAGCAGCTTAGTGTCTCAGGGTACCGGGGAGCTGTTTTTT.

The chain has TRBV2 and TRBJ1-2; 9 nucleotides agree with TRBD1. Per germline, CDR1 SNHLY and CDR2 FYNNEI. V gave up 7 bases and J gave up 8 bases; unmatched junction bases: 14. The CDR3 runs 15 residues. CDR3: CASNRPGTGKDGYTF. CDR3 nucleotides: TGTGCCAGCAATCGGCCCGGGACAGGGAAGGACGGCTACACCTTC.

This clone was observed a single time. This sequence joins TRBV11-2 and TRBJ1-2; no firm D call. Between the trimmed V and J ends, which lost 5 bases and 8 bases, there was a span of 15 bases. CDR1 is SGHAT, CDR2 FQNNGV, per germline. CDR3 length: 13 amino acids. The CDR3 nucleotides are TGTGCCAGCAGCCCCAGAGACTCCAGCGGCTACACCTTC. Encoded protein: CASSPRDSSGYTF.

V usage is TRBV6-2 or TRBV6-3 and J usage is TRBJ2-5, with TRBD1 identical over 7 bases. V gave up 5 bases and J gave up 3 bases; unmatched junction bases: 27. The germline V gene encodes CDR1 MNHEY and CDR2 SVGEGT. The CDR3 has 21 amino acids. In DNA, the CDR3 is TGTGCCAGCAGTCTATCCTTCCTCCGGGACAGAAAGTACAGCAACGAAGAGACCCAGTACTTC. It codes for CASSLSFLRDRKYSNEETQYF.

The chain recombines TRBV30 with TRBJ1-2; D is undetermined. V lost 1 base and J lost 1, with 7 bases in between. The CDR3 has 13 amino acids. Germline values: CDR1 GTSNPN, CDR2 SVGIG (reference sequence). The CDR3 DNA is TGTGCCTGGAGTGCATTAGATAACTATGGCTACACCTTC. Translation: CAWSALDNYGYTF.

This chain connects TRBV11-3 to TRBJ2-7; 9 bases are shared with TRBD1. Trimming at V came to 5 bases and at J to 4 bases, leaving 6 bases not matched to a gene. The germline V gene encodes CDR1 SGHNT and CDR2 YENEEA. The CDR3 extends over 14 amino acids. The CDR3 DNA reads TGTGCCAGCAGCCTCGGGACAGGGAATTACGAGCAGTACTTC. Protein sequence: CASSLGTGNYEQYF.

The genes are TRBV18 and TRBJ1-1; no reliable D call. The CDR3 is 15 residues long. Germline V gene lookup returns CDR1 KGHSH and CDR2 LQKENI. Trimming took off 3 bases at V and 1 base at J, with 12 bases between the two ends. This CDR3 is CASSPHPPGNTEAFF. CDR3 coding DNA: TGTGCCAGCTCACCTCACCCCCCAGGGAACACTGAAGCTTTCTTT.

The V gene is TRBV7-3, the J gene TRBJ2-3; D unclear. Germline CDR1 is SGHTA and CDR2 is FQGTGA. The length of the CDR3 is 15 residues. V dropped 4 bases and J dropped 2 bases, with 13 bases sitting between them. The CDR3 DNA reads TGTGCCAGCAGCTCCCGCCCAGGTCACACAGATACGCAGTATTTT. As protein: CASSSRPGHTDTQYF. Complete variable domain (other parts from reference TRBV7-3 and TRBJ2-3): GAGVSQTPSNKVTEKGKYVELRCDPISGHTALYWYRQSLGQGPEFLIYFQGTGAADDSGLPNDRFFAVRPEGSVSTLKIQRTERGDSAVYLCASSSRPGHTDTQYFGPGTRLTVL.

The chain is built from TRBV11-1 and TRBJ2-7; unclear D gene. Germline-derived CDR1 and CDR2 are SGHAT and FQDESV (reference sequence). V was clipped by 3 bases and J by 7 bases, with 13 bases between them. CDR3 length: 13 residues. The CDR3 DNA reads TGTGCCAGCAGCTTTAACACGTTTGGTGAGCAGTACTTC. Translated: CASSFNTFGEQYF.

The genes are TRBV5-6 and TRBJ1-3; D is unclear. This CDR3 is built from 13 residues. Per germline, CDR1 SGHDT and CDR2 YYEEEE. The V end was cut by 3 bases, the J end by 8 bases, with 12 bases between. The CDR3 DNA sequence: TGTGCCAGCAGCTCCACACGTCTTGACACCATATATTTT. Translated: CASSSTRLDTIYF. The full variable domain, in which reference TRBV5-6 and TRBJ1-3 provide the parts outside the CDR3, is DAGVTQSPTHLIKTRGQQVTLRCSPKSGHDTVSWYQQALGQGPQFIFQYYEEEERQRGNFPDRFSGHQFPNYSSELNVNALLLGDSALYLCASSSTRLDTIYFGEGSWLTVV.

The CDR3 sequence is CASSGTAPPTQYF. The CDR3, as DNA: TGTGCCAGCAGCGGGACTGCCCCCCCGACGCAGTATTTT. The gene calls are TRBV12-3 or TRBV12-4 and TRBJ2-3, with D perhaps TRBD2 (6 bases). This CDR3 has 13 residues. V was clipped by 6 bases and J by 9 bases, with 16 bases between them.

The V gene is TRBV7-6, the J gene TRBJ2-1; TRBD2 matches 10 bases. The CDR3 is 17 residues long. Germline V gene data show CDR1 as SGHVS and CDR2 as FNYEAQ. J gave up 1 base and V 2 bases, and 5 bases lay outside the gene matches. DNA for the CDR3: TGTGCCAGCAGCTTAATGGGACTAGCGATTTCCTACAATGAGCAGTTCTTC. It codes for CASSLMGLAISYNEQFF.

The CDR3 DNA follows: TGTGCCAGCAGTTCTCTGACAGGGATGCGGACCGGGGAGCTGTTTTTT. Translated, it gives CASSSLTGMRTGELFF. The V gene is TRBV6-5, the J gene TRBJ2-2, with 7 bases that match TRBD1. Germline V gene lookup returns CDR1 MNHEY and CDR2 SVGAGI. J was trimmed by 5 bases and V by 4 bases; bases with no gene match: 10. The CDR3 has 16 amino acids.

The gene calls are TRBV19 and TRBJ2-7; a possible D gene is TRBD1 (5 bases). Germline V gene lookup returns CDR1 LNHDA and CDR2 SQIVND (reference sequence). This CDR3 spans 14 amino acids. Trimming took 3 bases from V and 0 from J, leaving 9 bases between them. This chain's CDR3 is CASSMDTFSYEQYF. CDR3 sequence (DNA): TGTGCCAGTAGTATGGACACGTTCTCCTACGAGCAGTACTTC.

The chain employs TRBV19 and TRBJ1-6; the D is unclear. Trimming pared 6 bases from V and 14 bases from J, leaving 23 bases between. The V gene's germline CDR1 is LNHDA and CDR2 SQIVND (reference sequence). CDR3 size: 15 residues. The CDR3 region has the DNA TGTGCCAGTAGCCCATCAACAGAGGGCAGATTATCCCTCCACTTT. Protein product: CASSPSTEGRLSLHF. Using reference TRBV19 and TRBJ1-6 for the parts outside the CDR3, the full variable domain is DGGITQSPKYLFRKEGQNVTLSCEQNLNHDAMYWYRQDPGQGLRLIYYSQIVNDFQKGDIAEGYSVSREKKESFPLTVTSAQKNPTAFYLCASSPSTEGRLSLHFGNGTRLTVT.

CDR3 in amino acids: CASSRRGGGTEAFF. The CDR3 nucleotides read TGTGCCAGCAGCCGCAGGGGCGGGGGGACTGAAGCTTTCTTT. V usage is TRBV27 and J usage is TRBJ1-1; maybe TRBD1 (6 bases). The V gene's germline CDR1 is MNHEY and CDR2 SMNVEV (reference sequence). V was shortened by 6 bases and J by 5 bases, with 16 bases between the two germline ends. This CDR3 contains 14 residues.

The J gene is TRBJ2-2, the V gene TRBV24-1, with D tentatively TRBD2 (6 bases). CDR3 length equals 14 residues. Between the trimmed V and J ends, which lost 3 bases and 7 bases, there was a span of 11 bases. Germline loops: CDR1 KGHDR, CDR2 SFDVKD. For the CDR3, the DNA is TGTGCCACCAGTGATGTTGGGGGGAGCGGGGAGCTGTTTTTT. Translation: CATSDVGGSGELFF.

J is TRBJ2-5 and V is TRBV19; 7 positions match TRBD2. The V gene's germline CDR1 is LNHDA and CDR2 SQIVND (reference sequence). V was clipped by 5 bases and J by 4 bases; unmatched bases: 7. This CDR3 region has 14 residues. DNA of the CDR3: TGTGCCAGTAGTTCCGGGAGGCTCGGAGAGACCCAGTACTTC. This translates into CASSSGRLGETQYF.

This rearrangement joins TRBV5-1 to TRBJ1-2; no clear D. Trimming left V 5 bases short and J 4 bases short, with 12 bases between. Germline CDR1 is SGHRS and CDR2 is YFSETQ. The CDR3 sequence is 13 residues long. The CDR3 here is CASSPGSFYGYTF. CDR3 coding DNA: TGCGCCAGCAGTCCCGGGTCTTTCTATGGCTACACCTTC.

The chain links TRBV7-2 to TRBJ1-6; possibly TRBD1 for D (5 bases). The CDR3 is 15 residues long. Germline CDR1 and CDR2: SGHTA and FQGNSA. V lost 1 base and J 8 bases, leaving 12 bases between the germline ends. CDR3 nucleotides: TGTGCCAGCAGCTTAGTTTCCGGGGGGGATTCACCCCTCCACTTT. Its protein is CASSLVSGGDSPLHF.

The rearrangement links TRBV6-5 to TRBJ1-2; D perhaps matches TRBD1 (5 bases). CDR3 length: 15 residues. Germline V gives CDR1 MNHEY, CDR2 SVGAGI. Trimming removed 0 bases from V and 4 bases from J, with 12 bases in between. The CDR3 bases are TGTGCCAGCAGTTACTCTTCTGGGGCTTTCTATGGCTACACCTTC. Translating it yields CASSYSSGAFYGYTF.

The CDR3 here is CAWSFRRDSYGYTF. The CDR3 DNA follows: TGTGCCTGGAGTTTCCGCAGGGACTCCTATGGCTACACCTTC. This sequence joins TRBV30 and TRBJ1-2, with a tentative D call TRBD1 (5 bases). CDR1 is GTSNPN, CDR2 SVGIG, per germline (reference sequence). The CDR3 is 14 residues long. V was cut by 2 bases and J by 4 bases, with 14 bases left in between.

The chain is built from TRBV19 and TRBJ1-2; D unclear. The CDR3 sequence is 13 residues long. V gave up 1 base and J gave up 7 bases, with 10 bases separating them. From germline, CDR1 is LNHDA and CDR2 SQIVND (reference sequence). The CDR3 DNA reads as TGTGCCAGTAGTATAGGCGGAAAAGGTGGCTACACCTTC. The encoded protein is CASSIGGKGGYTF. Based on the CDR3 plus reference TRBV19 and TRBJ1-2, the full variable domain is DGGITQSPKYLFRKEGQNVTLSCEQNLNHDAMYWYRQDPGQGLRLIYYSQIVNDFQKGDIAEGYSVSREKKESFPLTVTSAQKNPTAFYLCASSIGGKGGYTFGSGTRLTVV.